This TCR beta chain was found in a study of blood T cell repertoires in COVID-19. Libraries were prepared by immunoSEQ multiplex PCR; TCRdb keeps only in-frame clonotypes and omits some of them. This table holds 250,000 to 350,000 clones, around 85% found once. From germline, CDR1 is SGHRS and CDR2 YFSETQ. The CDR3 is 14 residues long. The germline V and J ends were trimmed by 0 bases and 4 bases, with 7 bases remaining between them. The chain combines TRBV5-1 with TRBJ2-2; D is ambiguous. This clonotype was obtained from a middle-aged woman who had recovered from COVID-19. Material: PBMCs or T cells enriched from blood (not recorded which). CDR3 in DNA: TGCGCCAGCAGCTTGGAGACTCCCACCGGGGAGCTGTTTTTT. As protein: CASSLETPTGELFF.